This passage covers 17 T cell receptor beta chains from one sample sequenced in a study of cytomegalovirus exposure and HLA in healthy donors. The PCR used 60 Vbeta and 13 Jbeta primers. The protocol was immunoSEQ multiplex PCR, while the TCRdb copy is restricted to in-frame clones and leaves out a portion. The table has about 150,000 clones, approximately 70% seen once. Sequenced sample: PBMCs. The origin of the receptors is a human donor in good health.

This sequence joins TRBV27 and TRBJ2-7; TRBD2 agrees at 9 bases. This CDR3 is built from 15 residues. Germline V lookup: CDR1 MNHEY, CDR2 SMNVEV (reference sequence). The V gene end was trimmed by 0 bases and the J gene end by 2 bases; junction bases not matched to a gene: 2. CDR3 nucleotide sequence: TGTGCCAGCAGTTTATCTTGGACTAGCGCCTACGAGCAGTACTTC. It encodes CASSLSWTSAYEQYF.

This clone was seen a handful of times. The rearrangement uses TRBV9 and TRBJ1-1; D is unresolved. CDR1 SGDLS and CDR2 YYNGEE come from the germline V gene. The CDR3 contains 13 residues. V was shortened by 4 bases and J by 7 bases, with 14 bases between the two germline ends. CDR3 sequence (DNA): TGTGCCAGCAGCATCTCCCCCGGGGTTGAAGCTTTCTTT. Encoded protein: CASSISPGVEAFF.

This clone was found once. The chain recombines TRBV7-8 with TRBJ2-2, with TRBD2 matching 7 bases. V lost 7 bases to trimming and J lost 3 bases; unmatched junction nucleotides: 11. The CDR3 is 16 residues long. Germline V gene sequence: CDR1 SGHVS, CDR2 FQNEAQ. The CDR3 DNA is TGTGCCAGCATCCCAACCGGGACTACCTACACCGGGGAGCTGTTTTTT. Its translation: CASIPTGTTYTGELFF.

This clone was counted a few times. The chain carries TRBV7-9 and TRBJ2-7, with 7 positions matching TRBD1. This CDR3 contains 14 residues. CDR1 is SEHNR, CDR2 FQNEAQ, per germline (reference sequence). V gave up 2 bases and J gave up 4 bases; unmatched junction bases: 5. The DNA of the CDR3 is TGTGCCAGCAGCTTATCCGGGACAGCTTACGAGCAGTACTTC. This translates into CASSLSGTAYEQYF.

V is TRBV18 and J is TRBJ1-1, with D possibly being TRBD1 (5 bases). Trimming took off 2 bases at V and 5 bases at J, with 12 bases between the two ends. The CDR3 has 14 residues. Germline CDR1 KGHSH, CDR2 LQKENI. The CDR3 DNA sequence: TGTGCCAGCTCACCAGGTAGGGGTTGGACTGAAGCTTTCTTT. This encodes CASSPGRGWTEAFF.

V is TRBV5-1 and J is TRBJ1-1, with 7 bases that match TRBD1. Germline-derived CDR1 and CDR2 are SGHRS and YFSETQ. J was trimmed by 5 bases and V by 2 bases; bases with no gene match: 9. The CDR3 spans 15 residues. Written as DNA, the CDR3 is TGCGCCAGCAGCTTCGACAGGGAGGTTCGAACTGAAGCTTTCTTT. The encoded protein is CASSFDREVRTEAFF.

This rearrangement joins TRBV19 to TRBJ2-3; 12 bases map to TRBD2. Trimming removed 0 bases from V and 6 bases from J; junction bases left unmatched: 4. The CDR3 is 16 amino acids. Looked up from germline, CDR1 is LNHDA and CDR2 is SQIVND (reference sequence). The CDR3 DNA is TGTGCCAGTAGTATAGACCTAGCGGGAGGGCCTGATACGCAGTATTTT. This sequence encodes CASSIDLAGGPDTQYF.

In this sample, this clone turned up a few times. This chain joins TRBV5-1 and TRBJ2-4; D remains ambiguous. Germline values: CDR1 SGHRS, CDR2 YFSETQ. V shed 0 bases and J shed 5 bases, with 6 bases lying between them. The CDR3 runs 13 residues. CDR3 protein: CASSLEQQNIQYF. The CDR3 bases are TGCGCCAGCAGCTTGGAACAGCAAAACATTCAGTACTTC.

This clone came up a few times. The J gene is TRBJ2-3, the V gene TRBV9, with 10 bases identical to TRBD2. After removal of 1 base from V and 5 bases from J, the junction contained 4 bases not matched to a gene. CDR1 is SGDLS, CDR2 YYNGEE, per germline. The CDR3 has 15 amino acids. CDR3 protein: CASSVSGRGGDTQYF. CDR3 DNA sequence: TGTGCCAGCAGCGTAAGCGGGAGGGGCGGAGATACGCAGTATTTT.

The chain uses TRBV5-1 and TRBJ2-1; the D gene is possibly TRBD2 (7 bases). The V and J ends lost 1 base and 3 bases respectively, with 14 bases between them. CDR1 SGHRS and CDR2 YFSETQ come from the germline V gene. This CDR3 contains 16 residues. DNA of the CDR3: TGCGCCAGCAGCTTGAGTGGGGGGGCGCACTACAATGAGCAGTTCTTC. It is translated as CASSLSGGAHYNEQFF.

This clone was found a few times. The CDR3 loop reads CASSEARQGVETQYF. CDR3 in DNA: TGTGCCAGCAGTGAAGCAAGACAGGGGGTGGAGACCCAGTACTTC. The chain links TRBV2 to TRBJ2-5; TRBD1 matches at 9 bases. Trimming cost V 0 bases and J 5 bases; bases outside gene matches: 4. Germline V lookup: CDR1 SNHLY, CDR2 FYNNEI. This CDR3 region has 15 residues.

This clone was counted between two and nine times. The chain couples TRBV28 to TRBJ2-7; D ambiguous. Germline CDR1 reads MDHEN; CDR2 reads SYDVKM. The CDR3 covers 13 residues. V was trimmed by 4 bases and J by 9 bases, leaving 16 bases between them. CDR3: CASSSADILGQYF. In DNA form, the CDR3 reads TGTGCCAGCAGTTCCGCCGACATCCTCGGGCAGTACTTC.

The chain is built from TRBV5-1 and TRBJ2-1; 7 bases are shared with TRBD2. Germline V gene data show CDR1 as SGHRS and CDR2 as YFSETQ. CDR3 length equals 18 residues. The J segment lost 2 bases and the V segment lost 1 base, leaving 12 bases of the junction unmatched. CDR3 region: CASSLNRAGSGPYNEQFF. DNA of the CDR3: TGCGCCAGCAGCTTGAACAGAGCGGGATCCGGACCCTACAATGAGCAGTTCTTC.

This clone occurred a few times. V and J are TRBV28 and TRBJ1-2; 9 nucleotides match TRBD1. V shed 6 bases and J 6 bases; nucleotides not matched to a gene: 8. Per the germline V gene, CDR1 is MDHEN and CDR2 is SYDVKM. The length of the CDR3 is 14 residues. DNA for the CDR3: TGTGCCAGCAGCCGGGACAGGGTCGCGAATGGCTACACCTTC. This encodes CASSRDRVANGYTF.

The rearrangement links TRBV25-1 to TRBJ2-5; 11 bases align to TRBD2. Trimming at V came to 6 bases and at J to 3 bases, leaving 3 bases not matched to a gene. Germline V CDR1 and CDR2: MGHDK, SYGVNS. The length of the CDR3 is 14 residues. The CDR3 region has the DNA TGTGCCAGCAGAGATAGCGGGAGGGAAGAGACCCAGTACTTC. This sequence encodes CASRDSGREETQYF.

CDR3 in DNA: TGCGCCAGCAGCTCCGCTGGGGGCAGGCCCTACGAGCAGTACTTC. Translation gives CASSSAGGRPYEQYF. The chain combines TRBV5-1 with TRBJ2-7; tentative D call: TRBD1 (6 bases). This CDR3 comprises 15 residues. CDR1 SGHRS and CDR2 YFSETQ come from the germline V gene. Trimming took off 3 bases at V and 2 bases at J, with 15 bases between the two ends.

This clone is a singleton in its sample. The chain combines TRBV7-9 with TRBJ2-3; the match to TRBD1 covers 11 bases. This CDR3 comprises 14 residues. The V segment lost 5 bases and the J segment 2 bases; nucleotides outside the gene matches: 0. CDR1 is SEHNR and CDR2 is FQNEAQ in the germline V gene (reference sequence). The CDR3 is CASSGQGATDTQYF. The CDR3 nucleotides read TGTGCCAGCAGCGGACAGGGGGCCACAGATACGCAGTATTTT.